Below are 2 T cell receptor beta chains sequenced from a single sample in a study of cytomegalovirus exposure and HLA in healthy donors. Profiled with immunoSEQ multiplex PCR; TCRdb holds only in-frame clones, not every one. The table lists 120,000 or so clones, around 86% of them singletons, with over 4% in the top ten. The specimen was PBMCs. The receptor source for this set is a man aged 18 to 29 in good health and CMV-seronegative.

The CDR3 nucleotides are TGCGCCAGCAGCTCCCAGACAGGCGGGGAGCAGTTCTTC. This sequence encodes CASSSQTGGEQFF. The gene calls are TRBV5-1 and TRBJ2-1, with a weak D call TRBD1 (6 bases). Per germline, CDR1 SGHRS and CDR2 YFSETQ. With 3 bases removed from V and 10 bases from J, the gap between germline ends came to 14 bases. The CDR3 runs to 13 residues.

CDR3: CASSLVGGLDNEQFF. Here the CDR3 DNA reads TGTGCCAGCAGCTTAGTGGGGGGGCTCGACAATGAGCAGTTCTTC. The chain is built from TRBV11-3 and TRBJ2-1, with a possible D match to TRBD2 (7 bases). V was shortened by 1 base and J by 5 bases, with 12 bases between the two germline ends. The CDR3 length is 15 residues. CDR1 is SGHNT and CDR2 is YENEEA in the germline V gene.